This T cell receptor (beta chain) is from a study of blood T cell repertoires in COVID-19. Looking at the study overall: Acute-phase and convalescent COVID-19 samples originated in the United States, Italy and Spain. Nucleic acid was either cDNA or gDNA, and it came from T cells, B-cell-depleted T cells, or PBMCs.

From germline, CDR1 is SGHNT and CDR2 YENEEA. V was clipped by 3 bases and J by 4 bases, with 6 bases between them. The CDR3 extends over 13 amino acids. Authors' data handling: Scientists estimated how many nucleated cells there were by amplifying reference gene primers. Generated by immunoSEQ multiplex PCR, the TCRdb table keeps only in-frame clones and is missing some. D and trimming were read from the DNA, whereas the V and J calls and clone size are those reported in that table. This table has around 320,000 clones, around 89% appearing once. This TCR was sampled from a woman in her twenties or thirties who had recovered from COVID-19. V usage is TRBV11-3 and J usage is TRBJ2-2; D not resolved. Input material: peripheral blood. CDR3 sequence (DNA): TGTGCCAGCAGCTTCAAACTCACCGGGGAGCTGTTTTTT. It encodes CASSFKLTGELFF. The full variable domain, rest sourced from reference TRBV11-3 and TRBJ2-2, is EAGVVQSPRYKIIEKKQPVAFWCNPISGHNTLYWYLQNLGQGPELLIRYENEEAVDDSQLPKDRFSAERLKGVDSTLKIQPAELGDSAVYLCASSFKLTGELFFGEGSRLTVL.